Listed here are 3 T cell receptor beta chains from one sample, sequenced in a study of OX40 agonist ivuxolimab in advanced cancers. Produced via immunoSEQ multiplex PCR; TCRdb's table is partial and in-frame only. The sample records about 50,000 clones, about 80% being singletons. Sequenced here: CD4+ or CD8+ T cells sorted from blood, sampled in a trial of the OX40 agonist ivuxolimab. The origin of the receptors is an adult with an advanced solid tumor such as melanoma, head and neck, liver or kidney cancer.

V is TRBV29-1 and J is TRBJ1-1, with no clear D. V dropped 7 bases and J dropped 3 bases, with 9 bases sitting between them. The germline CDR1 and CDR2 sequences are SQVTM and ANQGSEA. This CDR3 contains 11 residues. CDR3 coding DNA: TGCAGCGGGCGTTCGGACACTGAAGCTTTCTTT. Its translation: CSGRSDTEAFF.

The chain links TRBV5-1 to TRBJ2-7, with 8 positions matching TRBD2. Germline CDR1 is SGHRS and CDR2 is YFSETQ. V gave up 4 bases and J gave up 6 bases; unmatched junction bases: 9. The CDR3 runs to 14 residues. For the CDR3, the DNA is TGCGCCAGCAGCAAAAGCGGGAGCGCGCCCGAGCAGTACTTC. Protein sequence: CASSKSGSAPEQYF.

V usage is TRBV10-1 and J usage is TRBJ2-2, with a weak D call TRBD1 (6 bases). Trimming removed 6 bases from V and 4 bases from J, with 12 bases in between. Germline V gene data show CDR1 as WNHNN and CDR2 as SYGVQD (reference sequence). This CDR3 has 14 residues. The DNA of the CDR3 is TGCGCCAGCAGAGAGGGGGACCTCACCGGGGAGCTGTTTTTT. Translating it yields CASREGDLTGELFF.